The next 5 T cell receptor beta chains were all read from a single sample in a study of T-cell memory formation after mild COVID-19. MiXCR, run by TCRdb on the 5' RACE reads, gives a single entry per CDR3 protein. The sample records fewer than 600,000 distinct CDR3 sequences, about 20% being singletons. Specimen: PBMCs or a T cell subset sorted from them (not recorded which). All receptors derive from an adult woman who had mild COVID-19 (a few samples of this study predate the infection). Cell type and time point are not known.

Only a few counts were recorded for this clonotype. V and J are TRBV19 and TRBJ1-1, with 7 bases identical to TRBD1. This CDR3 spans 15 amino acids. The germline V gene encodes CDR1 LNHDA and CDR2 SQIVND (reference sequence). V was clipped by 4 bases and J by 1 base; unmatched bases: 6. Written as DNA, the CDR3 is TGTGCCAGTAGTACCCTGACAGGGAGGAACACTGAAGCTTTCTTT. Protein sequence: CASSTLTGRNTEAFF.

In its sample, this clonotype was seen a few times. The V call is TRBV7-2, the J call TRBJ1-1; D may be TRBD1 (5 bases). Germline assignment: CDR1 SGHTA and CDR2 FQGNSA. This CDR3 spans 15 amino acids. V dropped 1 base and J dropped 9 bases, with 18 bases sitting between them. The DNA of the CDR3 is TGTGCCAGCAGCTTAGGCGCGTCGGGGGTCCTGAAAGCTTTCTTT. It specifies CASSLGASGVLKAFF.

The chain links TRBV27 to TRBJ2-7; the match to TRBD2 covers 7 bases. Germline V lookup: CDR1 MNHEY, CDR2 SMNVEV (reference sequence). There are 15 residues in the CDR3. V gave up 2 bases and J gave up 2 bases; unmatched junction bases: 6. The CDR3 DNA reads as TGTGCCAGCAGTTTACAGCTAGCGGAGGCCTACGAGCAGTACTTC. Its translation is CASSLQLAEAYEQYF.

This clonotype was found many times. The chain has TRBV12-3 or TRBV12-4 and TRBJ2-3; TRBD2 matches 14 bases. The V gene end was trimmed by 5 bases and the J gene end by 5 bases; junction bases not matched to a gene: 9. CDR3 size: 17 residues. The CDR3 sequence is CASSPGTSGREGDTQYF. The DNA for the CDR3 is TGTGCCAGCAGTCCCGGGACTAGCGGGAGAGAAGGAGATACGCAGTATTTT.

In this sample, this clonotype turned up many times. This chain's CDR3 is CASSQGSGGVSDEQFF. The CDR3 region has the DNA TGTGCCAGCAGCCAAGGTAGCGGGGGGGTAAGCGATGAGCAGTTCTTC. The chain recombines TRBV4-2 with TRBJ2-1, with 11 bases fitting TRBD2. Trimming took 1 base from V and 8 from J; bases not matched to a gene: 7. The CDR3 loop spans 16 amino acids. Looked up from germline, CDR1 is LGHNA and CDR2 is YNFKEQ.